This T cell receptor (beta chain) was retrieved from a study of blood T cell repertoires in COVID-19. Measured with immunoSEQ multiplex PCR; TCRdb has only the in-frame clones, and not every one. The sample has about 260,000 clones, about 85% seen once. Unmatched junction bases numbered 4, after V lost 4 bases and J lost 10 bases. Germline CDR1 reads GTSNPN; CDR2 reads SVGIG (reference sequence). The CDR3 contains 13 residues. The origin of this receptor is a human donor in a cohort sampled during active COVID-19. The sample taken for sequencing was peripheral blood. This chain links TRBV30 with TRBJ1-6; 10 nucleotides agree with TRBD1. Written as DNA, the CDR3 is TGTGCCTGGACCGGGACAGGGGTCTCACCCCTCCACTTT. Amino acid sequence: CAWTGTGVSPLHF.